These 30 T cell receptor beta chains originate from one sample sequenced in a study of T-cell reconstitution after alpha-beta-depleted transplantation in children (dated by TCRdb to the mid-2010s). The treatment or condition tag for this specimen amounts to: allogeneic hematopoietic cell transplantation with graft depleted of TCRalphabeta T cells and CD19 B cells. Preparation of the library involved PCR. Instrument used: Illumina HiSeq 2500. To normalize quantification of the TCRbeta repertoire, the TCR libraries were built with molecular barcoding that relied on unique molecular identifiers. Starting from the raw public reads, TCRdb applied fastp trimming at Q25, assembled clones with MiXCR and retained in-frame beta chains. Rows merge per CDR3 protein into single entries with the most common DNA and genes. In all, the sample holds hundreds of thousands of distinct CDR3 sequences, and about 25% of those were seen once. The ten largest clones take up about 2.8% of the sample.

The specimen comprised PBMCs, sampled before TCRalphabeta/CD19-depleted stem cell transplant. The receptors were gathered from a girl aged 2-10 years with Fanconi anemia, due to receive a stem cell transplant.

The chain uses TRBV6-1 and TRBJ2-3, with TRBD2 identical over 9 bases. The CDR3 covers 15 residues. Germline lookup yields CDR1 MNHNS and CDR2 SASEGT. With V trimmed by 4 bases and J by 0 bases, 2 bases remained unmatched. This CDR3 reads CASSASGTSTDTQYF. CDR3 DNA sequence: TGTGCCAGCAGTGCTAGCGGGACTAGCACAGATACGCAGTATTTT.

The genes are TRBV5-1 and TRBJ2-2, with unresolved D. V was shortened by 5 bases and J by 3 bases, with 5 bases between the two germline ends. The CDR3 is 12 amino acids. Looked up from germline, CDR1 is SGHRS and CDR2 is YFSETQ. The CDR3 sequence: CASRDDTGELFF. CDR3 nucleotide sequence: TGCGCCAGCAGGGACGACACCGGGGAGCTGTTTTTT. The complete variable domain, with remaining parts taken from reference TRBV5-1 and TRBJ2-2, reads KAGVTQTPRYLIKTRGQQVTLSCSPISGHRSVSWYQQTPGQGLQFLFEYFSETQRNKGNFPGRFSGRQFSNSRSEMNVSTLELGDSALYLCASRDDTGELFFGEGSRLTVL.

This clonotype was detected many times. The chain uses TRBV11-2 and TRBJ2-1; possible D gene TRBD2, 7 bases. This CDR3 has 18 residues. Between the trimmed V and J ends, which lost 1 base and 10 bases, there was a span of 26 bases. Per germline, CDR1 SGHAT and CDR2 FQNNGV. For the CDR3, the DNA is TGTGCCAGCAGCTTAGTCCCCAGGGCCGGGGGGCGGGCCAGAGAGCAGTTCTTC. Translated, it gives CASSLVPRAGGRAREQFF.

This clonotype has only a few counts. The chain has TRBV5-1 and TRBJ2-1, with 9 positions matching TRBD2. The CDR3 loop spans 15 amino acids. Trimming removed 2 bases from V and 5 bases from J; junction bases left unmatched: 5. Germline V CDR1 and CDR2: SGHRS, YFSETQ. CDR3 protein: CASSFRASGNNEQFF. The CDR3 coding sequence is TGCGCCAGCAGCTTTAGGGCTAGCGGGAACAATGAGCAGTTCTTC. Full variable domain (rest looked up from reference TRBV5-1 and TRBJ2-1): KAGVTQTPRYLIKTRGQQVTLSCSPISGHRSVSWYQQTPGQGLQFLFEYFSETQRNKGNFPGRFSGRQFSNSRSEMNVSTLELGDSALYLCASSFRASGNNEQFFGPGTRLTVL.

This clonotype was seen only a few times. This rearrangement joins TRBV29-1 to TRBJ2-5; TRBD2 agrees at 8 bases. After removal of 2 bases from V and 4 bases from J, the junction contained 12 bases not matched to a gene. This CDR3 comprises 16 residues. Per germline, CDR1 SQVTM and CDR2 ANQGSEA. CDR3 loop: CSVESGGGGPGETQYF. CDR3 DNA sequence: TGCAGCGTTGAATCGGGGGGCGGGGGGCCGGGAGAGACCCAGTACTTC.

This clonotype was found a few times. V usage is TRBV20-1 and J usage is TRBJ2-3; a weak D match, TRBD2 (5 bases). CDR1 and CDR2 (germline): DFQATT, SNEGSKA (reference sequence). The length of the CDR3 is 12 residues. The CDR3: CSGPTSGDTQYF. DNA of the CDR3: TGCAGCGGACCCACCTCGGGGGATACGCAGTATTTT.

CDR3 in amino acids: CASSQSTRQGVTTFF. DNA of the CDR3: TGCGCCAGCAGTCAATCTACACGCCAGGGGGTAACTACGTTCTTC. The chain combines TRBV23-1 with TRBJ2-1; TRBD1 matches at 7 bases. TRBV23-1 is noted as an ORF with a role that remains uncertain. With V trimmed by 0 bases and J by 15 bases, 14 bases remained unmatched. The CDR3 spans 15 residues.

The chain joins TRBV27 to TRBJ2-7; D call uncertain. V lost 5 bases and J lost 2, with 13 bases in between. The length of the CDR3 is 14 residues. Germline values: CDR1 MNHEY, CDR2 SMNVEV (reference sequence). CDR3 in amino acids: CASSPASPPYEQYF. For the CDR3, the DNA is TGTGCCAGCAGTCCCGCTAGTCCTCCCTACGAGCAGTACTTC.

Only a few counts were recorded for this clonotype. V gene TRBV28 combines with J gene TRBJ2-7; D may be TRBD1 (6 bases). Trimming took off 4 bases at V and 3 bases at J, with 16 bases between the two ends. Germline V CDR1 and CDR2: MDHEN, SYDVKM. The CDR3 loop spans 15 amino acids. CDR3 nucleotides: TGTGCCAGCAGTTCCACCAGGGGTTATGGCTACGAGCAGTACTTC. Protein sequence: CASSSTRGYGYEQYF.

The CDR3 DNA reads TGTGCCAGTAGTAAGGACTCCTACGAGCAGTACTTC. It specifies CASSKDSYEQYF. V usage is TRBV19 and J usage is TRBJ2-7; D unclear. V lost 4 bases, J lost 0 bases, and 4 bases lay in between. This CDR3 has 12 amino acids. CDR1 and CDR2 from the germline V gene are LNHDA and SQIVND (reference sequence).

The rearrangement joins TRBV18 to TRBJ2-7; 9 bases map to TRBD2. From germline, CDR1 is KGHSH and CDR2 LQKENI. The CDR3 has 18 residues. V gave up 2 bases and J gave up 3 bases; unmatched junction bases: 14. CDR3 protein: CASSPSSGRQHRVYEQYF. CDR3 nucleotides: TGTGCCAGCTCACCAAGTAGCGGGAGACAGCATCGGGTCTACGAGCAGTACTTC.

This clonotype was detected a few times. This chain joins TRBV29-1 and TRBJ2-1; 12 nucleotides align to TRBD2. The germline V gene has CDR1 SQVTM and CDR2 ANQGSEA. The CDR3 extends over 13 amino acids. V was clipped by 7 bases and J by 7 bases; unmatched bases: 5. The CDR3 sequence: CSGETSGRNEQFF. The CDR3 DNA follows: TGCAGCGGTGAGACTAGCGGGAGAAATGAGCAGTTCTTC.

The chain is built from TRBV7-2 and TRBJ2-1; D is unclear. Trimming removed 5 bases at V and 2 bases at J, with 10 bases between. The CDR3 extends over 14 amino acids. Germline-derived CDR1 and CDR2 are SGHTA and FQGNSA. CDR3 loop: CASSPRITYNEQFF. CDR3 DNA sequence: TGTGCCAGCAGCCCCCGGATCACCTACAATGAGCAGTTCTTC.

This chain links TRBV7-6 with TRBJ2-7; weak D call: TRBD1 (5 bases). The germline V gene encodes CDR1 SGHVS and CDR2 FNYEAQ. The CDR3 is 15 amino acids. V gave up 5 bases and J gave up 5 bases, with 19 bases separating them. The CDR3 nucleotides read TGTGCCAGCAGCGCAGAAGCAGGGTTCCGCCACGAGCAGTACTTC. It translates to CASSAEAGFRHEQYF.

This clonotype appeared a few times. The V call is TRBV6-5, the J call TRBJ2-3, with 8 bases lining up with TRBD2. V trimming: 0 bases; J trimming: 6 bases; junction bases outside the gene matches: 11. Germline values: CDR1 MNHEY, CDR2 SVGAGI. The CDR3 totals 17 residues. CDR3 amino acids: CASSYSVTGLVTDTQYF. DNA of the CDR3: TGTGCCAGCAGTTACTCGGTAACGGGACTAGTGACGGATACGCAGTATTTT.

This clonotype was detected ten times or more. V is TRBV12-3 or TRBV12-4 and J is TRBJ2-2; D remains ambiguous. The germline V and J ends were trimmed by 5 bases and 6 bases, with 10 bases remaining between them. The CDR3 has 13 amino acids. CDR3 sequence (DNA): TGTGCCAGCAGTCCTTACCCTTCCGGGGAGCTGTTTTTT. Protein: CASSPYPSGELFF.

The V call is TRBV7-8, the J call TRBJ2-7, with D perhaps TRBD1 or TRBD2 (5 bases each). Trimming pared 1 base from V and 6 bases from J, leaving 13 bases between. The CDR3 contains 14 residues. Germline CDR1 reads SGHVS; CDR2 reads FQNEAQ. CDR3 in DNA: TGTGCCAGCAGCTTAGATGAGGGGAGACGCGAGCAGTACTTC. It translates to CASSLDEGRREQYF.

This chain links TRBV29-1 with TRBJ2-7, with no clear D. The CDR3 totals 13 residues. V lost 4 bases and J lost 0, with 10 bases in between. Germline V gives CDR1 SQVTM, CDR2 ANQGSEA. The CDR3 DNA reads TGCAGCGTTGGGGGTCCTGGCTCCTACGAGCAGTACTTC. Encoded protein: CSVGGPGSYEQYF.

This clonotype was picked up a small number of times. A read error may account for a junction end that differs from germline. The V and J genes are TRBV29-1 and TRBJ2-7, with 10 bases aligning to TRBD2. In germline, CDR1 is SQVTM, CDR2 ANQGSEA. The CDR3 covers 13 residues. CDR3 DNA sequence: TGCAGCGTGATAGCGGGAGGAGGGAAGAGCTCTAACTTC. Amino acid sequence: CSVIAGGGKSSNF.

This clonotype was found many times. The chain couples TRBV11-2 to TRBJ2-7; D gene ambiguous. Germline V gene sequence: CDR1 SGHAT, CDR2 FQNNGV. The germline V and J ends were trimmed by 0 bases and 2 bases, with 20 bases remaining between them. The CDR3 contains 18 residues. The DNA of the CDR3 is TGTGCCAGCAGCTTAGATCCCCTACCCCAAAGCGAAACCTACGAGCAGTACTTC. This translates into CASSLDPLPQSETYEQYF.

This chain links TRBV29-1 with TRBJ2-5; no reliable D call. Germline V gene sequence: CDR1 SQVTM, CDR2 ANQGSEA. Trimming left V 4 bases short and J 0 bases short, with 9 bases between. The CDR3 is made up of 13 amino acids. CDR3 in DNA: TGCAGCGTTGCGAACGTGTACCAAGAGACCCAGTACTTC. It specifies CSVANVYQETQYF.

This clonotype showed up just a few times. The V gene is TRBV20-1, the J gene TRBJ2-1; no definite D call. V shed 6 bases and J shed 3 bases, with 15 bases lying between them. Germline V lookup: CDR1 DFQATT, CDR2 SNEGSKA (reference sequence). This CDR3 spans 14 amino acids. CDR3 loop: CSAHFSGIYNEQFF. The CDR3 bases are TGCAGTGCCCATTTTTCAGGAATCTACAATGAGCAGTTCTTC.

This clonotype was recorded many times. This chain links TRBV12-3 or TRBV12-4 with TRBJ2-5; D gene unclear. The V gene lost 2 bases and the J gene lost 5 bases, with 12 bases spanning the gap. The CDR3 totals 14 residues. CDR3 protein: CASSLFRVRETQYF. The CDR3 DNA is TGTGCCAGCAGTTTATTTAGGGTTCGGGAGACCCAGTACTTC.

The chain is built from TRBV4-2 and TRBJ2-1; 9 bases fit TRBD1. Trimming removed 0 bases from V and 7 bases from J; junction bases left unmatched: 10. Germline loops: CDR1 LGHNA, CDR2 YNFKEQ. This CDR3 has 17 residues. The CDR3 here is CASSQEGGTGYRNEQFF. As DNA, the CDR3 is TGTGCCAGCAGCCAAGAAGGGGGGACAGGGTATAGGAATGAGCAGTTCTTC.

The chain combines TRBV20-1 with TRBJ1-3; the D gene is possibly TRBD1 (5 bases). Germline CDR1 DFQATT, CDR2 SNEGSKA (reference sequence). This CDR3 region has 14 residues. V dropped 3 bases and J dropped 4 bases, with 13 bases sitting between them. CDR3 protein: CSASAPGQGNTIYF. The DNA for the CDR3 is TGCAGTGCTAGTGCGCCAGGGCAAGGAAACACCATATATTTT.

This clonotype was observed a handful of times. This sequence joins TRBV11-3 and TRBJ1-6; 9 bases map to TRBD1. Germline values: CDR1 SGHNT, CDR2 YENEEA. Trimming took 2 bases from V and 6 from J; bases not matched to a gene: 11. This CDR3 spans 18 amino acids. The CDR3 sequence is CASSLSHPDRGLNSPLHF. DNA for the CDR3: TGTGCCAGCAGCTTATCCCATCCGGACAGGGGACTTAATTCACCCCTCCACTTT.

This clonotype was seen ten or more times. The chain employs TRBV4-2 and TRBJ2-1; D not resolved. This CDR3 is built from 12 residues. The ends were cut back, 0 bases at V and 8 bases at J, with 5 bases in the middle. Germline V gives CDR1 LGHNA, CDR2 YNFKEQ. The chain's CDR3 is CASSQDPDEQFF. The DNA of the CDR3 is TGTGCCAGCAGCCAAGATCCTGATGAGCAGTTCTTC.

This chain uses TRBV12-5 with TRBJ2-5; D perhaps matches TRBD1 (6 bases). With 4 bases removed from V and 3 bases from J, the gap between germline ends came to 15 bases. The CDR3 is 15 residues long. Germline values: CDR1 LGHNT, CDR2 FRNRAP. The DNA of the CDR3 is TGTGCTAGTGGTTCCGACAGGTGGGGAGAAGAGACCCAGTACTTC. It is translated as CASGSDRWGEETQYF.

V usage is TRBV15 and J usage is TRBJ2-3, with D unclear. V lost 0 bases to trimming and J lost 3 bases, with 7 bases between them. The germline V gene encodes CDR1 LNHNV and CDR2 YYDKDF (reference sequence). The CDR3 has 14 residues. CDR3 DNA sequence: TGTGCCACCAGCAGAGATATCCATACAGATACGCAGTATTTT. This codes for CATSRDIHTDTQYF.

This chain links TRBV6-4 with TRBJ2-1, with D possibly matching TRBD2 (5 bases). Trimming shortened V by 3 bases and J by 9 bases, and 15 bases separated the two germline ends. This CDR3 is 14 amino acids long. Germline lookup yields CDR1 MRHNA and CDR2 SNTAGT. This CDR3 is CASSEVWTGGEQFF. CDR3 in DNA: TGTGCCAGCAGTGAGGTCTGGACTGGCGGTGAGCAGTTCTTC.